One and the same sample provided the 21 T cell receptor beta chains below, sequenced in a study of cytomegalovirus exposure and HLA in healthy donors. 13 Jbeta primers and 60 Vbeta primers were used for the PCR. Repertoires were generated with immunoSEQ multiplex PCR, while TCRdb's copy carries only in-frame clones and drops some. This table has some 200,000 clones, around 77% appearing once. Sequencing used PBMCs. The receptor source for this set is a woman in her twenties or thirties in good health and CMV-seronegative.

V and J are TRBV28 and TRBJ2-7, with 8 bases matching TRBD1. Germline loops: CDR1 MDHEN, CDR2 SYDVKM. V lost 5 bases, J lost 5 bases, and 11 bases stayed unmatched. The CDR3 loop spans 15 amino acids. CDR3 protein: CASSAGGASRDEQYF. The DNA of the CDR3 is TGTGCCAGCAGTGCAGGGGGCGCATCCAGGGACGAGCAGTACTTC.

The J gene is TRBJ2-1, the V gene TRBV27; TRBD1 matches at 8 bases. The length of the CDR3 is 16 residues. Unmatched junction bases numbered 7, after V lost 4 bases and J lost 2 bases. Germline V gene lookup returns CDR1 MNHEY and CDR2 SMNVEV (reference sequence). The CDR3 bases are TGTGCCAGCAGTTCATCCCCGGACAGGGCCTACAATGAGCAGTTCTTC. This codes for CASSSSPDRAYNEQFF.

This chain connects TRBV30 to TRBJ1-5; the D is unclear. CDR3 length: 13 residues. Germline V gene lookup returns CDR1 GTSNPN and CDR2 SVGIG (reference sequence). Trimming cost V 0 bases and J 4 bases, with 7 bases left between them. CDR3 DNA: TGTGCCTGGAGTGTCCCCGGGAATCAGCCCCAGCATTTT. It yields the protein CAWSVPGNQPQHF.

This clone was detected only a few times. The chain joins TRBV7-9 to TRBJ2-7; 7 bases are shared with TRBD1. This CDR3 has 17 residues. Trimming took 2 bases from V and 2 from J; bases not matched to a gene: 12. From germline, CDR1 is SEHNR and CDR2 FQNEAQ (reference sequence). In DNA, the CDR3 is TGTGCCAGCAGCTTACCGATGCGAAGGGACAGCACCTACGAGCAGTACTTC. It codes for CASSLPMRRDSTYEQYF.

This chain links TRBV29-1 with TRBJ2-3, with 7 bases identical to TRBD2. There are 12 residues in the CDR3. J gave up 1 base and V 7 bases, and 2 bases lay outside the gene matches. CDR1 and CDR2 from the germline V gene are SQVTM and ANQGSEA. This CDR3 reads CSGTSGTDTQYF. The CDR3 DNA sequence: TGCAGCGGAACTAGCGGCACAGATACGCAGTATTTT.

The V gene is TRBV19, the J gene TRBJ1-2; D unclear. V gave up 3 bases and J gave up 7 bases, with 12 bases separating them. In germline, CDR1 is LNHDA, CDR2 SQIVND (reference sequence). This CDR3 spans 13 amino acids. Written as DNA, the CDR3 is TGTGCCAGTAGTATGCGCGGGAAACGTGGCTACACCTTC. Residues: CASSMRGKRGYTF.

The sample holds a few counts of this clone. The V gene is TRBV29-1, the J gene TRBJ1-1; D not certain. The CDR3 is 11 amino acids. The ends were cut back, 4 bases at V and 1 base at J, with 4 bases in the middle. Germline V gene lookup returns CDR1 SQVTM and CDR2 ANQGSEA. The CDR3 sequence is CSVVRNTEAFF. CDR3 DNA sequence: TGCAGCGTTGTCCGGAACACTGAAGCTTTCTTT.

The chain links TRBV5-1 to TRBJ2-3, with TRBD2 identical over 7 bases. CDR3 length equals 14 residues. Germline CDR1 is SGHRS and CDR2 is YFSETQ. The V and J ends lost 4 bases and 2 bases, in that order; junction bases with no gene match: 4. This CDR3 is CASSPGGDTDTQYF. CDR3 nucleotide sequence: TGCGCCAGCAGCCCGGGAGGCGACACAGATACGCAGTATTTT.

In its sample, this clone was seen a few times. The chain carries TRBV19 and TRBJ1-5; D unresolved. The V end was cut by 3 bases, the J end by 4 bases, with 10 bases between. The CDR3 consists of 14 residues. Germline V gene lookup returns CDR1 LNHDA and CDR2 SQIVND (reference sequence). The CDR3 region has the DNA TGTGCCAGTAGTATGTCTGGTGAGAATCAGCCCCAGCATTTT. It codes for CASSMSGENQPQHF.

This clone was seen a few times. The chain links TRBV18 to TRBJ2-7; a possible D gene is TRBD1 (6 bases). CDR1 KGHSH and CDR2 LQKENI come from the germline V gene. CDR3 length: 16 residues. Trimming left V 0 bases short and J 5 bases short, with 17 bases between. CDR3 sequence: CASSPPRQGLIDEQYF. The CDR3 DNA reads TGTGCCAGCTCACCACCGCGGCAGGGGCTAATTGACGAGCAGTACTTC. Together with reference TRBV18 and TRBJ2-7, the CDR3 gives the full variable domain: NAGVMQNPRHLVRRRGQEARLRCSPMKGHSHVYWYRQLPEEGLKFMVYLQKENIIDESGMPKERFSAEFPKEGPSILRIQQVVRGDSAAYFCASSPPRQGLIDEQYFGPGTRLTVT.

On this clone: At one boundary the junction diverges from the germline segment, which might be a read error. The chain employs TRBV7-9 and TRBJ1-2; D is undetermined. The CDR3 covers 15 residues. Germline CDR1 is SEHNR and CDR2 is FQNEAQ (reference sequence). This chain's CDR3 is CSSSLTEEGNVGYTF. The CDR3 nucleotides read TGTTCCAGCAGCTTAACTGAGGAGGGTAACGTTGGCTACACCTTC. Using reference TRBV7-9 and TRBJ1-2 for the parts outside the CDR3, the full variable domain is DTGVSQNPRHKITKRGQNVTFRCDPISEHNRLYWYRQTLGQGPEFLTYFQNEAQLEKSRLLSDRFSAERPKGSFSTLEIQRTEQGDSAMYLCSSSLTEEGNVGYTFGSGTRLTVV.

This clone was counted only a few times. The rearrangement uses TRBV19 and TRBJ2-5; possible D gene TRBD1, 6 bases. V was pared by 4 bases and J by 4 bases, with 16 bases between. The CDR3 covers 15 residues. Germline V gene data show CDR1 as LNHDA and CDR2 as SQIVND (reference sequence). CDR3 coding DNA: TGTGCCAGTAGTACCTTACAGGGCCTCCGAGAGACCCAGTACTTC. Protein product: CASSTLQGLRETQYF.

With respect to this clone: Additional DNA sequences in this sample encode the identical CDR3. The chain recombines TRBV9 with TRBJ2-2; the match to TRBD2 covers 11 bases. With V trimmed by 3 bases and J by 5 bases, 6 bases remained unmatched. The CDR3 totals 16 residues. Germline CDR1 SGDLS, CDR2 YYNGEE. The CDR3 here is CASSAQGLAATGELFF. CDR3 sequence (DNA): TGTGCCAGCAGCGCTCAGGGACTAGCGGCAACCGGGGAGCTGTTTTTT.

The genes are TRBV5-1 and TRBJ2-3; 9 nucleotides align to TRBD1. CDR1 and CDR2 (germline): SGHRS, YFSETQ. There are 15 residues in the CDR3. Unmatched junction bases numbered 0, after V lost 0 bases and J lost 1 base. The CDR3 coding sequence is TGCGCCAGCAGCTTGGGGGACAGGGGCACAGATACGCAGTATTTT. It translates to CASSLGDRGTDTQYF.

The V gene is TRBV5-4, the J gene TRBJ2-5; 8 positions agree with TRBD2. The V gene end was trimmed by 3 bases and the J gene end by 4 bases; junction bases not matched to a gene: 5. CDR1 is SGHNT, CDR2 YYREEE, per germline (reference sequence). The length of the CDR3 is 14 residues. For the CDR3, the DNA is TGTGCCAGCAGCTCCGGACTAGCCAGAGAGACCCAGTACTTC. It codes for CASSSGLARETQYF.

This clone was counted a few times. This chain uses TRBV30 with TRBJ1-1; D unresolved. From germline, CDR1 is GTSNPN and CDR2 SVGIG (reference sequence). The CDR3 extends over 15 amino acids. V lost 1 base and J 6 bases, leaving 18 bases between the germline ends. This chain's CDR3 is CAWSELGVSGAEAFF. CDR3 nucleotide sequence: TGTGCCTGGAGTGAACTAGGAGTTTCTGGGGCTGAAGCTTTCTTT.

V is TRBV5-4 and J is TRBJ1-4, with D hard to call. The germline gives CDR1 SGHNT, CDR2 YYREEE (reference sequence). The CDR3 has 16 amino acids. V was shortened by 2 bases and J by 6 bases, with 17 bases between the two germline ends. CDR3 loop: CASSFGRGGGDEKLFF. CDR3 nucleotides: TGTGCCAGCAGCTTTGGGCGGGGTGGTGGTGATGAAAAACTGTTTTTT.

The chain links TRBV6-5 to TRBJ2-2; a possible D gene is TRBD2 (5 bases). Between the trimmed V and J ends, which lost 2 bases and 5 bases, there was a span of 6 bases. The germline gives CDR1 MNHEY, CDR2 SVGAGI. CDR3 length: 13 residues. This chain's CDR3 is CASSYGETGELFF. The CDR3 DNA is TGTGCCAGCAGTTACGGGGAGACCGGGGAGCTGTTTTTT.

The J gene is TRBJ2-7, the V gene TRBV6-6, with D possibly TRBD2 on 5 matching bases. Trimming cost V 3 bases and J 6 bases, with 9 bases left between them. Per germline, CDR1 MNHNY and CDR2 SVGAGI (reference sequence). This CDR3 contains 12 residues. CDR3 residues: CASSYPGSEQYF. The DNA for the CDR3 is TGTGCCAGCAGTTATCCTGGGAGCGAGCAGTACTTC.

This rearrangement joins TRBV2 to TRBJ1-2; 8 bases are shared with TRBD1. V lost 6 bases to trimming and J lost 5 bases; unmatched junction nucleotides: 5. Germline CDR1 reads SNHLY; CDR2 reads FYNNEI. This CDR3 comprises 13 residues. For the CDR3, the DNA is TGTGCCAGCAGCCGACAGGGGAGTTATGGCTACACCTTC. Translating it yields CASSRQGSYGYTF.

V and J are TRBV30 and TRBJ2-7; 7 bases are a match to TRBD1. The CDR3 sequence is 12 residues long. CDR1 and CDR2 from the germline V gene are GTSNPN and SVGIG (reference sequence). The DNA for the CDR3 is TGTTCAGGGGGACAGAGCTCCTACGAGCAGTACTTC. This translates into CSGGQSSYEQYF.